The T cell receptor (beta chain) described here comes from a study of cytomegalovirus exposure and HLA in healthy donors. Overall study findings and caveats: It was assumed in the presence/absence analyses that sequencing depth was roughly uniform across donors.

Note on this clone: Its specificity is unknown.

V dropped 3 bases and J dropped 7 bases, with 12 bases sitting between them. Germline V gene lookup returns CDR1 KGHSH and CDR2 LQKENI. This CDR3 is 13 amino acids long. The PCR used 60 Vbeta and 13 Jbeta primers. Method: immunoSEQ multiplex PCR; TCRdb's copy keeps in-frame clones and lacks some. The data hold around 260,000 clones, with roughly 80% observed a single time. This receptor was obtained from a girl aged 2 to 9 in good health and CMV-seronegative. The J gene is TRBJ1-1, the V gene TRBV18; tentatively, D is TRBD1 (5 bases). Sequenced sample: PBMCs. Written as DNA, the CDR3 is TGTGCCAGCTCACCTGGGGGGACCCGTGAAGCTTTCTTT. Encoded protein: CASSPGGTREAFF.